This TCR beta chain is drawn from a study of blood T cell repertoires in COVID-19. Study in general: The analysed material was cDNA or gDNA that came from T cells, B-cell-depleted T cells, or PBMCs.

The CDR3 contains 12 residues. Trimming took 11 bases from V and 6 from J, leaving 17 bases between them. CDR1 is LGHDT and CDR2 is YNNKEL in the germline V gene (reference sequence). Clones were sequenced by immunoSEQ multiplex PCR, and TCRdb holds only the in-frame ones, with some missing. There are 250,000 to 350,000 clones in the sample; roughly 90% occur only once, and around 10% lies in the top ten. Sequenced: PBMCs or T cells enriched from blood (not recorded which). The sequence was collected from a woman aged 18-29 years who had recovered from COVID-19. The chain is built from TRBV3-1 (or the pseudogene TRBV3-2) and TRBJ2-7, with a possible D match to TRBD2 (6 bases). Here the CDR3 DNA reads TGTGCCGCCGGCCGAGAGGGAGGCGAGCAGTACTTC. Amino acids: CAAGREGGEQYF.